The 8 T cell receptor beta chains given below trace back to one sample, sequenced in a study of T-cell memory formation after mild COVID-19. MiXCR, run by TCRdb on the 5' RACE reads, gives a single entry per CDR3 protein. This sample yields about 340,000 distinct CDR3 sequences, of which 20% to 25% are seen a single time; over 20% belongs to the top ten. Sequenced: PBMCs or a T cell subset sorted from them (not recorded which). These receptors all come from a man in his late teens or twenties who had mild COVID-19 (a few samples of this study predate the infection). Cell type and time point are not known.

The chain uses TRBV3-1 and TRBJ1-5; the D gene is possibly TRBD1 (5 bases). CDR1 LGHDT and CDR2 YNNKEL come from the germline V gene (reference sequence). This CDR3 spans 14 amino acids. The ends were cut back, 5 bases at V and 4 bases at J, with 12 bases in the middle. CDR3 protein: CASSGDPGNQPQHF. In nucleotides, the CDR3 is TGTGCCAGCAGCGGCGATCCAGGGAATCAGCCCCAGCATTTT.

This clonotype was found a few times. This rearrangement joins TRBV6-2 or TRBV6-3 to TRBJ2-4, with a possible D match to TRBD2 (6 bases). The CDR3 length is 15 residues. V was pared by 5 bases and J by 5 bases, with 16 bases between. In germline, CDR1 is MNHEY, CDR2 SVGEGT. This CDR3 is CASSPFGTQENIQYF. The CDR3 nucleotides read TGTGCCAGCAGTCCGTTCGGGACTCAGGAAAACATTCAGTACTTC.

This clonotype turned up a few times. The V gene is TRBV4-1, the J gene TRBJ1-1; 7 bases map to TRBD1. The V segment lost 5 bases and the J segment 3 bases; nucleotides outside the gene matches: 12. The CDR3 has 16 residues. The germline CDR1 and CDR2 sequences are MGHRA and YSYEKL. The DNA of the CDR3 is TGCGCCAGCAGCACCTATTTCCCCGACAGGGACACTGAAGCTTTCTTT. It yields the protein CASSTYFPDRDTEAFF.

This clonotype showed up just a few times. The rearrangement links TRBV3-1 to TRBJ2-1; no reliable D call. V dropped 0 bases and J dropped 9 bases, with 9 bases sitting between them. CDR1 is LGHDT and CDR2 is YNNKEL in the germline V gene (reference sequence). The CDR3 length is 13 residues. The CDR3 DNA reads TGTGCCAGCAGCCAAGATGGCCCTAGTGAGCAGTTCTTC. Amino acid sequence: CASSQDGPSEQFF.

The rearrangement links TRBV3-1 to TRBJ2-3; no clear D. The CDR3 has 15 residues. Germline values: CDR1 LGHDT, CDR2 YNNKEL (reference sequence). V lost 2 bases and J lost 1, with 10 bases in between. CDR3 residues: CASSQTLGGTDTQYF. The CDR3 nucleotides are TGTGCCAGCAGCCAAACGTTGGGCGGCACAGATACGCAGTATTTT.

The chain uses TRBV7-2 and TRBJ2-5, with 11 bases lining up with TRBD2. Unmatched junction bases numbered 10, after V lost 9 bases and J lost 1 base. Per germline, CDR1 SGHTA and CDR2 FQGNSA. The CDR3 has 16 amino acids. The CDR3 nucleotides read TGTGCCAGAAGCACAACTAGCGGGGGCTTCCAAGAGACCCAGTACTTC. Translation gives CARSTTSGGFQETQYF.

This sequence joins TRBV10-3 and TRBJ2-3; D call uncertain. Between the trimmed V and J ends, which lost 8 bases and 0 bases, there was a span of 3 bases. There are 11 residues in the CDR3. Germline values: CDR1 ENHRY, CDR2 SYGVKD. The CDR3 loop is CAIASTDTQYF. Written as DNA, the CDR3 is TGTGCCATCGCTAGCACAGATACGCAGTATTTT.

This chain connects TRBV27 to TRBJ2-7; 9 bases map to TRBD1. Germline CDR1 is MNHEY and CDR2 is SMNVEV (reference sequence). This CDR3 is built from 16 residues. Germline trimming cut 8 bases from V and 6 bases from J; bases unmatched to any gene: 17. The chain's CDR3 is CASLKKQGAWIGEQYF. The CDR3 coding sequence is TGTGCCAGCCTAAAGAAACAGGGGGCTTGGATCGGCGAGCAGTACTTC.